This TCR beta chain was found in a study of blood T cell repertoires in COVID-19 (dated by TCRdb to about 2020). Broadly, across the study: The collaborator samples originated in the United States, Italy and Spain and spanned the acute and convalescent phases of COVID-19. The repertoires were released in a freely available public database meant as a resource for research on the immune response to SARS-CoV-2. The material from the prospective study consisted of cDNA or gDNA derived from T cells, B-cell-depleted T cells, or PBMCs. A de-identified subject ID, COVID-19 status, age in years and sex were almost always included in the sample metadata. Where HLA class I and class II types were available, the types were taken from metadata supplied by the sample provider, not from assay-based typing. The dataset comprised deeply sampled blood TCRbeta repertoires from subjects exposed to, actively infected with, or recovered from COVID-19. The samples were drawn from two sources: the first 160 participants of the ongoing ImmuneRACE study, and some 1,300 subjects contributed by 6 global collaborators. General conclusions and limits of the study: The amount of clinical and demographic metadata varied by source and participant and was provided uncurated.

Each collaborating institution followed its own protocols to collect whole blood in K2EDTA tubes. For TCRbeta analysis, collaborator samples were shipped as frozen whole blood, as isolated PBMCs, or as DNA extracted from either sample type. Turning to this clone: Its specific antigen is unknown. Base quality data are lacking; no much larger clone is found one base away.

TCRbeta CDR3 regions were amplified from genomic DNA by means of the immunoSEQ Assay, a bias-controlled multiplex PCR. On the study's bioinformatics: Within the assay, amplification of reference gene primers was used to estimate how many nucleated cells each sample contained. To quantify the absolute abundance of each unique TCRbeta CDR3 rearrangement, sequence reads were collapsed and filtered. For each sample, productive Simpson clonality was calculated as the square root of Simpson's diversity index across productive rearrangements. TCRdb took this table from immuneACCESS and kept in-frame rearrangements with V and J called. Such tables lack part of the clones; where checked against another copy, unresolved V genes explain under half of the gap, and the rest is unexplained. The DNA was the basis for D and trimming; V, J and clone size are from that table. The sample data list 250,000 to 350,000 clones, and 75% to 90% of these were observed just once. The ten biggest clones cover roughly an eighth of the sample.

What was sequenced was peripheral blood. The sequence was collected from an older woman with acute or convalescent COVID-19.

The sequenced DNA is TGTGCCAGCAGTGACAGGGAAAGAGGCTCCTACAATGAGCAGTTCTTC. Its amino acids are CASSDRERGSYNEQFF. Recombination connected TRBV13 to TRBJ2-1; 7 central nucleotides agree with TRBD1. Inclusive of the bounding cysteine and phenylalanine, the CDR3 is 16 residues long. Of the read, only the CDR3 DNA is kept; its 48 bases are in frame from base 1. Trimming accounts for 6 bases at V and 0 bases at J, while the number of junction bases matched to no gene is 8. Via the germline V gene (reference sequence), CDR1 is PRHDT and CDR2 FYEKMQ.